This TCR beta chain is drawn from a study of cytomegalovirus exposure and HLA in healthy donors. V shed 7 bases, J shed 4 bases, and the junction held 17 bases outside the gene matches. CDR3 length equals 17 residues. The germline gives CDR1 MDHEN, CDR2 SYDVKM. Overall study findings and caveats: Reportedly, cytomegalovirus status was diagnosed with high sensitivity and specificity. The listing of roughly 160 TCR beta chains classed them as cytomegalovirus-associated.

The data were produced by immunoSEQ multiplex PCR, yet TCRdb's version contains in-frame clones alone and is incomplete. The top ten clones hold more than 2% of a sample with about 160,000 clones, approximately 86% of them seen once. Of note for this clone: The antigen is undetermined.

The sequenced material came from PBMCs. The chain is built from TRBV28 and TRBJ2-7, with 9 bases lining up with TRBD1. The receptor was derived from a woman aged 18-30 years in good health and CMV-seronegative. CDR3 DNA sequence: TGTGCCAGCACTTCACAACCGGGACAGGGTGGTTGGTACGAGCAGTACTTC. This gives the protein CASTSQPGQGGWYEQYF.